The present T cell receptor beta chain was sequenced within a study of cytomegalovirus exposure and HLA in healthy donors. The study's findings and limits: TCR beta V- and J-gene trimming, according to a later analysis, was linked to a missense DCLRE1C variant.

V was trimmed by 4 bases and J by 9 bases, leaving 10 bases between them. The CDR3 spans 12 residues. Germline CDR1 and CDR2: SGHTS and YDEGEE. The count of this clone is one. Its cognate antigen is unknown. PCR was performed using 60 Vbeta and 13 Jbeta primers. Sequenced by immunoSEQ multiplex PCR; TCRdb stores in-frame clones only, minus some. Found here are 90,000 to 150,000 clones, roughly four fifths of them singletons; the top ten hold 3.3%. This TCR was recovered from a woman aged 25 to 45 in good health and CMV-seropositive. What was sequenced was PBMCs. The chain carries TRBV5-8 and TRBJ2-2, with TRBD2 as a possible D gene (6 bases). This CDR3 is CASSPRGWELFF. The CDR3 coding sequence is TGTGCCAGCAGCCCGCGGGGTTGGGAGCTGTTTTTT.